This T cell receptor beta chain was recorded in a study of cytomegalovirus exposure and HLA in healthy donors. For the study at large: Some 180 million T cells yielded fewer than 120 million unique TCR beta sequences in earlier analysis.

PCR primers comprised 60 Vbeta and 13 Jbeta primers. TCRdb's copy holds only in-frame clones and misses some; the assay was immunoSEQ multiplex PCR. The sample contains roughly 180,000 clones, about 9.4% of which appear only once. This CDR3 is built from 13 residues. Trimming removed 3 bases from V and 4 bases from J, with 7 bases in between. The germline CDR1 and CDR2 sequences are LNHDA and SQIVND (reference sequence). Study-wide findings and caveats: Exclusion applied to some V segments, including TRBV6-2 and TRBV6-3, as they were indistinguishable.

Remarks on this clone: Its matching antigen is unknown.

The sequence derives from a woman younger than 45 in good health and CMV-seropositive. Sequencing was carried out using PBMCs. The genes are TRBV19 and TRBJ1-5; TRBD1 might be the D (6 bases). The CDR3 here is CASSIRGNQPQHF. Here the CDR3 DNA reads TGTGCCAGTAGTATCAGGGGTAATCAGCCCCAGCATTTT.